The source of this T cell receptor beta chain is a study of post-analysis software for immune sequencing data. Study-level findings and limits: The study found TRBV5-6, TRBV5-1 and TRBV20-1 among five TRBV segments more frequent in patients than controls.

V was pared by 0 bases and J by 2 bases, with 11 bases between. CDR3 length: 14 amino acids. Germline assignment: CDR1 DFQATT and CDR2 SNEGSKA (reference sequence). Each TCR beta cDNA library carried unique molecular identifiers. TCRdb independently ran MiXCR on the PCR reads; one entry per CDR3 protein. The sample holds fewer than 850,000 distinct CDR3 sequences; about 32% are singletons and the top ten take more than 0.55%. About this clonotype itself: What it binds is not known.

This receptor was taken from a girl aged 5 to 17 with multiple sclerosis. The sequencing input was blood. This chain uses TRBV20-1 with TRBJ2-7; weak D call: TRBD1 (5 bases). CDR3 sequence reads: CSARDRGRPYEQYF. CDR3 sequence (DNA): TGCAGTGCTAGAGATAGGGGCCGCCCCTACGAGCAGTACTTC.